The T cell receptor (beta chain) described here comes from a study of blood T cell repertoires in COVID-19. Turning to the study itself: The United States, Italy and Spain supplied acute and convalescent COVID-19 samples. Sample material is recorded as cDNA or gDNA derived from T cells, B-cell-depleted T cells, or PBMCs.

In the original workflow: Estimation of nucleated cell counts relied on the amplification of reference gene primers. Produced via immunoSEQ multiplex PCR; TCRdb's table is partial and in-frame only. Clonal size and the V and J genes are those of that table, whereas D and trimming came from the DNA. The data show roughly 76,000 clones, around 74% seen once. V lost 2 bases and J lost 4, with 3 bases in between. In germline, CDR1 is SGHDT, CDR2 YYEEEE. The CDR3 totals 11 residues. The rearrangement uses TRBV5-6 and TRBJ1-2; D gene ambiguous. The sample consisted of peripheral blood. This receptor was obtained from a man between 65 and 79 years old with acute or convalescent COVID-19. The CDR3 region is CASSFRYGYTF. The CDR3 nucleotides read TGTGCCAGCAGCTTTCGCTATGGCTACACCTTC.